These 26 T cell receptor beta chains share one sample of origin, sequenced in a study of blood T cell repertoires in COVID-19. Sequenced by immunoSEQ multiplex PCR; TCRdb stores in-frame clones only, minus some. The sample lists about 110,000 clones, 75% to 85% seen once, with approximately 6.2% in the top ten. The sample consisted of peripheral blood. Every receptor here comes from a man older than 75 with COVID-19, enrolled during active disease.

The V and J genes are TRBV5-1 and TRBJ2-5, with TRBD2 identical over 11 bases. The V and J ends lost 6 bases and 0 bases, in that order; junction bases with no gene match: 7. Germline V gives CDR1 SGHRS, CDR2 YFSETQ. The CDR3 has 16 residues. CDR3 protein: CASTSGTSGYQETQYF. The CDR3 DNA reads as TGCGCCAGCACCTCCGGGACTAGCGGCTACCAAGAGACCCAGTACTTC.

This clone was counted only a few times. CDR3 in amino acids: CAWSPGQGSPDTQYF. The CDR3 DNA reads TGTGCCTGGAGTCCGGGACAGGGGAGTCCGGATACGCAGTATTTT. The chain employs TRBV30 and TRBJ2-3; 10 positions match TRBD1. Germline values: CDR1 GTSNPN, CDR2 SVGIG (reference sequence). The CDR3 is made up of 15 amino acids. V was pared by 2 bases and J by 6 bases, with 8 bases of the junction left unmatched.

CDR3 residues: CASSLAASVGELFF. For the CDR3, the DNA is TGTGCCAGCAGCTTGGCGGCTAGCGTCGGGGAGCTGTTTTTT. The rearrangement joins TRBV5-6 to TRBJ2-2, with D possibly matching TRBD2 (6 bases). The CDR3 runs to 14 residues. Germline values: CDR1 SGHDT, CDR2 YYEEEE. V gave up 0 bases and J gave up 7 bases, with 10 bases separating them.

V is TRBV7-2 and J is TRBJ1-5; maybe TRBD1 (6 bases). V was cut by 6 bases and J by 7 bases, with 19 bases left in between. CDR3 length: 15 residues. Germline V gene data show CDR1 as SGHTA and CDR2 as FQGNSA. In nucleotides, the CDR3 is TGTGCCAGCAGTTTCCAGGGGTCCCCCGGGCAGCCCCAGCATTTT. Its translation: CASSFQGSPGQPQHF.

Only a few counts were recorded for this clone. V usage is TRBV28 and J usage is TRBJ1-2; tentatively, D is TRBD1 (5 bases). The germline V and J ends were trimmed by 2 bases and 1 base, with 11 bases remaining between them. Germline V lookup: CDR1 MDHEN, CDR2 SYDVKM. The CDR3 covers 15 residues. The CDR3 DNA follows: TGTGCCAGCAGTTTACCAGGGCTCCTTAACTATGGCTACACCTTC. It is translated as CASSLPGLLNYGYTF.

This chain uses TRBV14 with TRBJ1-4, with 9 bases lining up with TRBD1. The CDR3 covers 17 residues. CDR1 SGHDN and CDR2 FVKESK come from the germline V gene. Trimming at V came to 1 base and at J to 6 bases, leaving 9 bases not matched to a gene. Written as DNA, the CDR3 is TGTGCCAGCAGCCAAGTGGGACAGGGTTTCAGCCATGAAAAACTGTTTTTT. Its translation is CASSQVGQGFSHEKLFF. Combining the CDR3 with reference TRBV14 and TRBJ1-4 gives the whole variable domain EAGVTQFPSHSVIEKGQTVTLRCDPISGHDNLYWYRRVMGKEIKFLLHFVKESKQDESGMPNNRFLAERTGGTYSTLKVQPAELEDSGVYFCASSQVGQGFSHEKLFFGSGTQLSVL.

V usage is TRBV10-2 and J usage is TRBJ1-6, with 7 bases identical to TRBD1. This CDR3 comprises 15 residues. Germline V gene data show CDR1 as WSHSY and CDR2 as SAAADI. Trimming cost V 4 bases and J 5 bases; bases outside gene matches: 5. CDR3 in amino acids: CASSARTGDNSPLHF. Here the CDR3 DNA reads TGCGCCAGCAGTGCGAGGACAGGAGATAATTCACCCCTCCACTTT.

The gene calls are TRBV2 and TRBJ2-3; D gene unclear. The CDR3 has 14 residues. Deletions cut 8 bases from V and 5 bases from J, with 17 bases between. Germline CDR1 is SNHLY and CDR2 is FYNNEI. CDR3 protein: CASQAVLPRDTQYF. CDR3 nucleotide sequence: TGTGCCAGCCAGGCAGTGCTACCACGAGATACGCAGTATTTT.

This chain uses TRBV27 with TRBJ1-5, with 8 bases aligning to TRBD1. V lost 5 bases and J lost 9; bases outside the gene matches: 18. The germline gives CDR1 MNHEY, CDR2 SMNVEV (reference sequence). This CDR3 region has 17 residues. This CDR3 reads CASSPEGQGARWRPQHF. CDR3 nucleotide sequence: TGTGCCAGCAGTCCGGAAGGGCAGGGGGCGAGGTGGCGGCCCCAGCATTTT.

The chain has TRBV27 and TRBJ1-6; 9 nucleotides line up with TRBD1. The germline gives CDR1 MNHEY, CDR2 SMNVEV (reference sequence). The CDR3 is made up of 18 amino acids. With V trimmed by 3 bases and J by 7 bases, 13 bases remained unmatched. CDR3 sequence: CASSFEGTGLGPNSPLHF. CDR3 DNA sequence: TGTGCCAGCAGTTTTGAAGGGACAGGGCTGGGACCCAATTCACCCCTCCACTTT.

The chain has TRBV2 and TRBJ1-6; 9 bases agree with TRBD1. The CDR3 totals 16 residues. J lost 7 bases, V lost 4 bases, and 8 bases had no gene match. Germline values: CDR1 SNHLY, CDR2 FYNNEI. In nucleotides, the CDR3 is TGTGCCAGCAGTGCCCTGACAGGGGGTTGGAATTCACCCCTCCACTTT. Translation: CASSALTGGWNSPLHF.

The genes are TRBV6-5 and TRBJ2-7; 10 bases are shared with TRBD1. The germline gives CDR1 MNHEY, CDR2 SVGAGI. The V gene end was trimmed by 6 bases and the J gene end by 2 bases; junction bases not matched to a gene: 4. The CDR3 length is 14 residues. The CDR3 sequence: CASSIGQGAYEQYF. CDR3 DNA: TGTGCCAGCAGCATAGGACAGGGGGCCTACGAGCAGTACTTC.

The CDR3 is CASSVAPRNEQFF. For the CDR3, the DNA is TGTGCCAGCAGCGTAGCGCCTCGGAATGAGCAGTTCTTC. The chain recombines TRBV9 with TRBJ2-1, with D unresolved. The germline V gene encodes CDR1 SGDLS and CDR2 YYNGEE. V was pared by 0 bases and J by 7 bases, with 8 bases between. This CDR3 is 13 amino acids long.

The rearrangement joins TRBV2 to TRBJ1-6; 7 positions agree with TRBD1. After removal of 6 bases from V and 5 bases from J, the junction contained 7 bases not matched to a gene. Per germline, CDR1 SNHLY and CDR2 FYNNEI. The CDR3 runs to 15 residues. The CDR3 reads CASSLTGFDNSPLHF. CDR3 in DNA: TGTGCCAGCAGCCTGACAGGGTTTGATAATTCACCCCTCCACTTT.

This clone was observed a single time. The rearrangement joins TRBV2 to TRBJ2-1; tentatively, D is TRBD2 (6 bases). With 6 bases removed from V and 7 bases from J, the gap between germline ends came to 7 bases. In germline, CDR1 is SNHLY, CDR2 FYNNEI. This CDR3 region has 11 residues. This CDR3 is CASRLANEQFF. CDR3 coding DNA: TGTGCCAGCAGGCTAGCGAATGAGCAGTTCTTC.

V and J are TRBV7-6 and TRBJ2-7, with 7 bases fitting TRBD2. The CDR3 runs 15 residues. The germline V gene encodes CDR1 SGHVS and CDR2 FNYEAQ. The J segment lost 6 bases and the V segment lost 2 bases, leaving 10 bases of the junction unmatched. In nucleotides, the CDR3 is TGTGCCAGCAGCTTATTTGGCGGGGGTTCAGGCGAGCAGTACTTC. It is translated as CASSLFGGGSGEQYF.

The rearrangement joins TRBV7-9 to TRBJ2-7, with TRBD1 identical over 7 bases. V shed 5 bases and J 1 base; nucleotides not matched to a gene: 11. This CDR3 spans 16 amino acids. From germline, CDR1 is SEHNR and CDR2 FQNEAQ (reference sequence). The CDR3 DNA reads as TGTGCCAGCAGCCCTGTGAGGACAGGCGAGTCCTACGAGCAGTACTTC. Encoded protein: CASSPVRTGESYEQYF.

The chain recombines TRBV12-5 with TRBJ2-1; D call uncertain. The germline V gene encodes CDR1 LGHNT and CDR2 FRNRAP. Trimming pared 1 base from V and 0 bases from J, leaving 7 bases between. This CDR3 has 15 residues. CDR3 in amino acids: CASGLGLSSYNEQFF. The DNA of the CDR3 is TGTGCTAGTGGTTTGGGCCTGAGCTCCTACAATGAGCAGTTCTTC.

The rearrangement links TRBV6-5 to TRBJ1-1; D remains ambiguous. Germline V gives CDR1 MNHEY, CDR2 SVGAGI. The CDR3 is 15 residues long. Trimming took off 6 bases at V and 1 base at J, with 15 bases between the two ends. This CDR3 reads CASSSNDGGNTEAFF. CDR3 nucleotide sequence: TGTGCCAGCAGCTCCAACGACGGAGGGAACACTGAAGCTTTCTTT.

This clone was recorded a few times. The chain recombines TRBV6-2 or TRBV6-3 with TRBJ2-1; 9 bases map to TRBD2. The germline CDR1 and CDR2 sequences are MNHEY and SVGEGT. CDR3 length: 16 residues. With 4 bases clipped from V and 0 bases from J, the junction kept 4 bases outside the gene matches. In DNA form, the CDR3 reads TGTGCCAGCAGTTTATTTAGCGGGAGCTCCTACAATGAGCAGTTCTTC. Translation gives CASSLFSGSSYNEQFF.

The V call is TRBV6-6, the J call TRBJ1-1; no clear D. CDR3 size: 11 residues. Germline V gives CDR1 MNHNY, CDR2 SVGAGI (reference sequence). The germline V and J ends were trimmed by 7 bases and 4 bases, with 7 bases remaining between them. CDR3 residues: CASIRSTEAFF. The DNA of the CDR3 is TGTGCCAGCATACGGTCCACTGAAGCTTTCTTT.

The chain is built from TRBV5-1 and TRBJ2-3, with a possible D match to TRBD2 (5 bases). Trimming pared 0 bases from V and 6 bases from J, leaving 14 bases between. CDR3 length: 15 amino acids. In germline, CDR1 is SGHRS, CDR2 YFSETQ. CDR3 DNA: TGCGCCAGCAGCTTGGGACTTTCCACGGGGGATACGCAGTATTTT. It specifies CASSLGLSTGDTQYF.

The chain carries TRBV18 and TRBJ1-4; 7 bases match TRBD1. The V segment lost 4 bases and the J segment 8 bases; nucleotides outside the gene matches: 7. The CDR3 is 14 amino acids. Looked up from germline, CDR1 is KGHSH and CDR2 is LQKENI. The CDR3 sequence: CASSQTGNEEKLFF. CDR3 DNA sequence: TGTGCCAGCTCACAGACAGGGAACGAGGAAAAACTGTTTTTT.

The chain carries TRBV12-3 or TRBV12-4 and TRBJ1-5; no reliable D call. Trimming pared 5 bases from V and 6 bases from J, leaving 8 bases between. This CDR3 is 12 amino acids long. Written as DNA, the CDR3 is TGTGCCAGCAGTCCGGCGGGTCAGCCCCAGCATTTT. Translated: CASSPAGQPQHF.

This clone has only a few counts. DNA for the CDR3: TGCGCCAGCAGTCAAACCGGGAGGAACCCCAAGAACACTGAAGCTTTCTTT. Translated, it gives CASSQTGRNPKNTEAFF. The chain combines TRBV23-1 with TRBJ1-1; D is undetermined. TRBV23-1 is an ORF for which the function is uncertain. Trimming shortened V by 2 bases and J by 1 base, and 17 bases separated the two germline ends. The CDR3 extends over 17 amino acids.

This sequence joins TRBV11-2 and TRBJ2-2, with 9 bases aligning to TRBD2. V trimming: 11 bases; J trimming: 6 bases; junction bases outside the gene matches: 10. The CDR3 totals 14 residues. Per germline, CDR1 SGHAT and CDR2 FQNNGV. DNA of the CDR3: TGTGCCGCCCAAGCGGGAGGAGTGGCCGGGGAGCTGTTTTTT. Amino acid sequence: CAAQAGGVAGELFF.